This T cell receptor beta chain originates from a study of T cell repertoires in cytomegalovirus infection. The overall study: Newly reported HLA-C-restricted and thoroughly characterized HLA-B-restricted CMV epitopes were employed.

V lost 2 bases and J 0 bases, leaving 7 bases between the germline ends. CDR3 length equals 15 residues. TCRdb used MiXCR to reprocess the reads, holding one entry per CDR3 protein. The sample records 300,000 to 400,000 distinct CDR3 sequences, about 28% being singletons. This clonotype has at least ten counts. Its specificity is not known. The TCR was taken from a human donor in good health (CMV status not recorded). Some clones in this sample may be carry-over from other donors' samples. The chain uses TRBV12-3 or TRBV12-4 and TRBJ2-2; D is ambiguous. The material was cultured PBMCs, obtained from culture after CMV antigen stimulation. The CDR3: CASSLNSPNTGELFF. For the CDR3, the DNA is TGTGCCAGCAGTTTAAACAGTCCGAACACCGGGGAGCTGTTTTTT.